There are many counts of the clone carrying this T cell receptor beta chain. What it recognizes is unknown. The CDR3 totals 12 residues. Trimming shortened V by 2 bases and J by 8 bases, and 12 bases separated the two germline ends. Germline values: CDR1 DFQATT, CDR2 SNEGSKA (reference sequence). The data originate from a study of T-cell reconstitution after alpha-beta-depleted transplantation in children. Study-level results: T-cell counts and diversity at one year following transplant were attributed mainly to newly produced T cells. Surviving recipient T cells and thymic progenitors underlay high day-60 TCRbeta diversity in some patients. The origin of alpha-beta T cells about two months after transplant was reportedly several hundred expanded graft clones.

Preparing the TCRbeta library involved the use of unique molecular identifiers. TCRdb reprocessed the PCR reads with MiXCR, giving one entry per CDR3 protein. This sample has 90,000 to 130,000 distinct CDR3 sequences; approximately 6.9% occur once, and the top ten carry roughly 24%. Material: PBMCs, mostly from graft donor cells, obtained 360 days after TCRalphabeta/CD19-depleted stem cell transplant. This clonotype was sampled from a male patient aged 2-15 years who had a stem cell transplant for acute lymphoblastic leukemia, so the T cells may come from the graft donor. This chain joins TRBV20-1 and TRBJ1-2, with a tentative D call TRBD1 (5 bases). The CDR3 protein is CSARLFRGGYTF. The DNA for the CDR3 is TGCAGTGCTAGACTCTTTCGGGGGGGCTACACCTTC.